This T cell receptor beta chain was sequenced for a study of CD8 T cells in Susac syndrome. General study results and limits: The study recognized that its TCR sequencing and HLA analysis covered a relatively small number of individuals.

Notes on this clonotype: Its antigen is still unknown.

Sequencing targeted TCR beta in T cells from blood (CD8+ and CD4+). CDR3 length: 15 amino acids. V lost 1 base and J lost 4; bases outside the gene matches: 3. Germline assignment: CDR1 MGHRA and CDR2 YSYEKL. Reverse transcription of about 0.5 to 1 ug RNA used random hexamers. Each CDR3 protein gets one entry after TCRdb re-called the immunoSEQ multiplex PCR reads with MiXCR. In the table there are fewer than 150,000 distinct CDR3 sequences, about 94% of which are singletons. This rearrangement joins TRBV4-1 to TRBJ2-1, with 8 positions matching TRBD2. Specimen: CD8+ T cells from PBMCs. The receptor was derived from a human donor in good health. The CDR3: CASSQVAGGYNEQFF. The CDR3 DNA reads TGCGCCAGCAGCCAAGTTGCGGGAGGATACAATGAGCAGTTCTTC.